The clone carrying this T cell receptor (beta chain) was seen a few times. Its antigen is as yet unknown. Deletions cut 7 bases from V and 1 base from J, with 13 bases between. CDR3 length equals 15 residues. The germline V gene encodes CDR1 MNHEY and CDR2 SVGEGT. The data were taken from a study of T-cell reconstitution after alpha-beta-depleted transplantation in children. The TCRbeta library was prepared with unique molecular identifiers. Each CDR3 protein is one row after TCRdb ran MiXCR on the PCR reads. This table has 780,000 or so distinct CDR3 sequences, around 17% appearing once. Whole-study findings and limits: Several hundred expanded graft clones reportedly gave rise to the alpha-beta T cells present about two months after transplant.

The TCR originated in a male patient aged 5 to 17 who had a stem cell transplant for acute lymphoblastic leukemia, so the T cells may come from the graft donor. This chain connects TRBV6-2 or TRBV6-3 to TRBJ2-2; TRBD1 is a possible D gene (6 bases). Sequenced material: PBMCs, mostly from graft donor cells, taken 360 days after TCRalphabeta/CD19-depleted stem cell transplant. This CDR3 is CASKRYRVNTGELFF. CDR3 coding DNA: TGTGCCAGCAAACGGTACAGGGTGAACACCGGGGAGCTGTTTTTT.